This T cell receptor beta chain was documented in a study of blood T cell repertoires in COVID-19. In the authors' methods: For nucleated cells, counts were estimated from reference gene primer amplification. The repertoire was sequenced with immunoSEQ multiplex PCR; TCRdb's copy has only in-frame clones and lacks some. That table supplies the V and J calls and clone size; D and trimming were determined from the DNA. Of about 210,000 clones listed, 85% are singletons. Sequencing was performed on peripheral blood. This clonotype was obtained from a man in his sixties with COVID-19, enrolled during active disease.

The CDR3 coding sequence is TGTGCCAGCAGTTACCTCCGGGACAGGGTGAACACTGAAGCTTTCTTT. Translated: CASSYLRDRVNTEAFF. The genes are TRBV6-2 or TRBV6-3 and TRBJ1-1, with 9 bases fitting TRBD1. CDR1 is MNHEY, CDR2 SVGEGT, per germline. Unmatched junction bases numbered 4, after V lost 2 bases and J lost 0 bases. This CDR3 has 16 residues.